This T cell receptor beta chain came from a study of neurological immune-mediated disorders (dated by TCRdb to the late 2010s). A note on the overall study: Using UMI-based sequencing, the study compared peripheral blood TCR-beta repertoires from patients with HTLV-I-associated myelopathy (HAM/TSP), patients with multiple sclerosis, and healthy controls. The 95 to 120 TCR-beta libraries covered PBMC samples along with longitudinal samples, technical triplicates, and paired sorted CD4+ and CD8+ T-cell subsets. The cohort included approximately 70 subjects: about 14 with HAM/TSP, around 34 with multiple sclerosis, and around 20 healthy controls.

Healthy controls were blood bank volunteers in Maryland, USA. For unsorted PBMC libraries, 2 million PBMCs were used after storage in RNAlater at -80 degrees C until RNA extraction. Peripheral blood was subjected to Ficoll-Hypaque density gradient centrifugation to isolate PBMCs, which were then cryopreserved in liquid nitrogen. To synthesize cDNA, template-switch 5'RACE was performed with a primer carrying a 10-nucleotide random unique molecular identifier so that each TCR transcript was tagged. Every sequencing run covered 15-18 subjects and yielded more than 170 million TCR-beta sequences. Total RNA was extracted with the RNeasy kit. The KAPA Real-time Library Amplification kit was used to amplify TCR-beta VDJ regions with primers for the TCR constant region and the 5'RACE anchor. Sample indexes and Illumina adaptors were added in a first PCR, and a second PCR then increased library yield. After Ampure bead purification, the roughly 650 bp TCR product was size-selected on a 2% E-gel SizeSelection system. Before pooling, libraries had their quality checked on a Bioanalyzer, their concentration measured with Qubit, and their quantity determined with the Kapa Library Quantification kit. Paired-end 2 x 150 bp sequencing of the libraries was performed on an Illumina HiSeq 2500. To increase sequence diversity, about 24-32% phiX was spiked into each library pool. Processing in the source paper ran as follows. The UMI-based MiGEC pipeline processed quality-filtered reads and removed over 75% of raw TCR sequences during error correction. VDJ genes were aligned to IMGT germline references, and each clonotype was defined by a unique CDR3 amino acid sequence together with V-J genes. Clonal expansion, Shannon diversity, and CDR3 relatedness (CalcPairwiseDistances, ClusterSamples) were evaluated with VDJtools, and phylogenetic trees were built with CLCbio workbench. Using coefficient-of-variation modelling across technical triplicates, the study counted a clone as expanded if it had at least 8 unique UMIs. Starting from the raw public reads, TCRdb applied fastp trimming at Q25, assembled clones with MiXCR and retained in-frame beta chains. Under each unique CDR3 protein, matching rows form one entry showing the most common genes and DNA. V and J calls and clone size were set by TCRdb, not the authors. The sample table records about 30,000 distinct CDR3 sequences; around 16% of these occur just once. The top ten constitute less than 35% of the sample.

Study-wide findings and limitations: No identical CDR3 amino acid sequences were found to be shared among expanded clones across subjects, suggesting that TCR-beta repertoires were private in all groups. TCR clonal expansion was greatest in HAM/TSP patients and smallest in MS patients, who ranked below even healthy controls.

This clonotype was recorded at least ten times. This receptor's antigen is unknown. Per-base qualities were not stored, and no clone one base away is much larger. For CDR1 and CDR2, the germline V gene (reference sequence) lists MNHNY and SVGAGI. The junction shows trimming of 2 bases on V and 4 bases on J, and the gene matches do not reach 7 bases of it. Its CDR3 holds 16 amino acids, cysteine through phenylalanine. Just CDR3 DNA is preserved here, 48 bases in frame from base 1. This receptor was taken from a man aged 70 or older in good health. The V and J genes are TRBV6-6 and TRBJ2-2, and 7 junctional nucleotides match TRBD1. The sequencing sample was made of PBMCs. The CDR3 has the sequence CASSYPQGDGTGELFF. The bases read TGTGCCAGCAGTTACCCTCAGGGGGATGGCACCGGGGAGCTGTTTTTT.